This T cell receptor (beta chain) was documented in a study of blood T cell repertoires in COVID-19 (TCRdb year 2020). For the wider study: Samples from collaborators originated in the United States, Italy and Spain and spanned both the acute and convalescent phases of COVID-19. The prospective study material was composed of cDNA or gDNA derived from T cells, B-cell-depleted T cells, or PBMCs. Subjects who had been exposed to COVID-19, were actively infected with it, or had recovered from it provided the deeply sampled blood TCRbeta repertoires that made up the dataset. A freely available public database, intended as a resource for researchers studying the immune response to SARS-CoV-2, is where the repertoires were released. The samples were drawn from two sources: the first 160 participants of the ongoing ImmuneRACE study, and approximately 1,300 subjects contributed by 6 global collaborators. Nearly every sample came with metadata listing a de-identified subject ID, COVID-19 status, age in years and sex. Where HLA class I and class II types were available, the types were taken from metadata supplied by the sample provider, not from assay-based typing.

What the authors observed across the whole study: The amount of clinical and demographic metadata varied by source and participant and was provided uncurated.

Turning to this clone: There is no known antigen for this receptor. Base qualities are not recorded, but no much larger clone differs from it by a single base.

The V end loses 2 bases and the J end loses 10 bases, and a stretch of 10 bases separates them. The germline V gene encodes CDR1 SGHTA and CDR2 FQGNSA. Reading from cysteine to phenylalanine, the CDR3 counts 12 amino acids. The sequence is cut down to CDR3 DNA, 36 bases in frame from base 1. The immunoSEQ Assay, a bias-controlled multiplex PCR, was used to amplify TCRbeta CDR3 regions from genomic DNA. The paper's processing steps were these. The number of nucleated cells in each sample was estimated from the amplification of reference gene primers within the assay. To quantify the absolute abundance of each unique TCRbeta CDR3 rearrangement, sequence reads were collapsed and filtered. For each sample, productive Simpson clonality was calculated by taking the square root of Simpson's diversity index across productive rearrangements. TCRdb retrieved this table from immuneACCESS and kept in-frame rearrangements only. Not all clones are present; in checked studies, unresolved V genes account for under half, and no reason is known for the remainder. The V and J calls and clone size were taken over from that table, and D and trimming were inferred from the DNA. This sample lists about 340,000 clones; roughly 85% were detected once. Of the sample, roughly 4.2% is held by the ten largest clones.

Participants in the prospective study were aged 18 to 89 years, lived in some 24 United States geographic areas, and enrolled through a virtual design. In the prospective study, participants were assigned to cohorts based on the clinical history participants reported in a screening survey and a study questionnaire. Each participant in the prospective study had whole blood, serum and a nasopharyngeal or oropharyngeal swab collected by mobile phlebotomists. Additional blood draws and questionnaires over an approximately 2-month period could optionally be provided by prospective study participants. Prospective study blood samples were shipped either frozen or at room temperature before DNA extraction.

Input material: PBMCs or T cells enriched from blood (not recorded which). The chain couples TRBV7-2 to TRBJ2-3; the D segment could be TRBD2, given 7 matching bases. The sequence was obtained from a woman in her thirties or forties with acute COVID-19. The CDR3 amino acid sequence is: CASSLRGGAQYF. The nucleotide sequence reads as follows: TGTGCCAGCAGCTTAAGGGGGGGCGCGCAGTATTTT. The reference TRBV7-2 and TRBJ2-3 proteins fill in what lies around the CDR3, so the full variable domain reads GAGVSQSPSNKVTEKGKDVELRCDPISGHTALYWYRQSLGQGLEFLIYFQGNSAPDKSGLPSDRFSAERTGGSVSTLTIQRTQQEDSAVYLCASSLRGGAQYFGPGTRLTVL.